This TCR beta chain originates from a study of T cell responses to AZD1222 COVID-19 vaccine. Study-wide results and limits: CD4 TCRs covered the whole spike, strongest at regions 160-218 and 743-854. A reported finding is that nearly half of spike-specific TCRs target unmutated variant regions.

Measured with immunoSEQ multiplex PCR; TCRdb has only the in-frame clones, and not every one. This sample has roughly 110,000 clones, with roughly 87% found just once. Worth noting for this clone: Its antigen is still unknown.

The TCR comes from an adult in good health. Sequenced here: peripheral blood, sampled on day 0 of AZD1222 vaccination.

For the CDR3, the DNA is TGTGCCAGCCAGCTTGAGGCGGGAGAACTCTACGAGCAGTACTTC. This encodes CASQLEAGELYEQYF. The rearrangement joins TRBV7-2 to TRBJ2-7, with 7 bases matching TRBD2. Trimming removed 8 bases from V and 3 bases from J; junction bases left unmatched: 13. CDR3 length equals 15 residues. Germline values: CDR1 SGHTA, CDR2 FQGNSA.